This record covers a single TCR beta chain. The target antigen is unknown. The data were obtained in a study of identical twins. V was shortened by 3 bases and J by 3 bases, with 12 bases between the two germline ends. This CDR3 is 14 amino acids long. Per the germline V gene, CDR1 is SGHAT and CDR2 is FQNNGV. TCRdb re-called the 5' RACE reads with MiXCR, one entry per CDR3 protein. The sample yields about 250,000 distinct CDR3 sequences, 6.5% to 9.5% seen once. Study conclusions and caveats: One should note that invariant MAIT and iNKT cells could partly confound zero-insertion analyses. Insertions were reduced in abundant cord blood beta clonotypes but not in memory repertoires. Cross-sectional statistical analysis was relied on for the conclusions, without the same donors being followed.

All donors were healthy Caucasians. These same data were also listed under a study on yellow fever vaccine responses in identical twins.

This receptor was obtained from a young woman in good health. Sequencing input: CD8+ T cells sorted from blood. The rearrangement uses TRBV11-2 and TRBJ2-7; a possible D gene is TRBD2 (5 bases). CDR3 sequence (DNA): TGTGCCAGCAGCTTCGCAGAGGGAGACTACGAGCAGTACTTC. Translation: CASSFAEGDYEQYF.